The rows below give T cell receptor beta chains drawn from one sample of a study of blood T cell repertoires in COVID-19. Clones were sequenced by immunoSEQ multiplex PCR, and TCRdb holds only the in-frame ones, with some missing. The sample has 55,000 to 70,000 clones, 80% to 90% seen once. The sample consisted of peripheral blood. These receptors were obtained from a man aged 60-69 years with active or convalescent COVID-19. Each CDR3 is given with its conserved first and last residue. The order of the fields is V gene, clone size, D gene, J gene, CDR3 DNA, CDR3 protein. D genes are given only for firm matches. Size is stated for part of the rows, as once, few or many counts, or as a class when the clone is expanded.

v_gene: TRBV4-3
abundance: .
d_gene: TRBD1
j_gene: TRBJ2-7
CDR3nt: TGCGCCAGCAGCCAAGGGGACAGGGGGGTCTACGAGCAGTACTTC
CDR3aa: CASSQGDRGVYEQYF

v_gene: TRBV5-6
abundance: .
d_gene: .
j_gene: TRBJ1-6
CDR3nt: TGTGCCAGCAGCCATATGCAGGGGCCTAGGGATTCACCCCTCCACTTT
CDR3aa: CASSHMQGPRDSPLHF

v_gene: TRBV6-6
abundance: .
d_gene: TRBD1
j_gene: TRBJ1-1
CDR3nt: TGTGCCAGCAGTCATACAGGGGGCATTGGTATGAACACTGAAGCTTTCTTT
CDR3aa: CASSHTGGIGMNTEAFF

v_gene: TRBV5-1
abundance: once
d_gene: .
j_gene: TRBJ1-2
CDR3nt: TGCGCCAGCAGCTATGACAGCATATCGGAAGGCTACACCTTC
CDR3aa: CASSYDSISEGYTF

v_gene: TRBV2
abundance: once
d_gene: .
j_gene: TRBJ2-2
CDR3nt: TGTGCCAGCCGGAGGCCCGGGGAGCTGTTTTTT
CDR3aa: CASRRPGELFF

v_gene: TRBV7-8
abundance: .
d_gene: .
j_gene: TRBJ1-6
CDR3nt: TGTGCCAGCAGCCCCTCTAATTCACCCCTCCACTTT
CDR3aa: CASSPSNSPLHF

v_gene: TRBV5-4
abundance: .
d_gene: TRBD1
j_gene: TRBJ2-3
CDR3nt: TGTGCCAGCAGCTTAGGGGACAGGGGCACAGATACGCAGTATTTT
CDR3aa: CASSLGDRGTDTQYF

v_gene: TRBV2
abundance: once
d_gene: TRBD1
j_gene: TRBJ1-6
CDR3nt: TGTGCCAGCAGCCCCGACAGGGCCTGGAATTCACCCCTCCACTTT
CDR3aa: CASSPDRAWNSPLHF

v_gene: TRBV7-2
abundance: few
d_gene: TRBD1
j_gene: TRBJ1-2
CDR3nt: TGTGCCAGCAGCCTAGGACAGGGTAATTATGGCTACACCTTC
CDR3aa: CASSLGQGNYGYTF

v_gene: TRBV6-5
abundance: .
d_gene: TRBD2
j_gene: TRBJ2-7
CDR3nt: TGTGCCAGCAGTCGGGGAGGGGAAGGATCCTACGAGCAGTACTTC
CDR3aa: CASSRGGEGSYEQYF

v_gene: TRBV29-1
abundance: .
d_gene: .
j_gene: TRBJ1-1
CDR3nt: TGCAGCGTTGTGCCGTACAGAGAAGCTTTCTTT
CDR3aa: CSVVPYREAFF

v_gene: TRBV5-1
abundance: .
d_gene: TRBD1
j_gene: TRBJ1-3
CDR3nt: TGCGCCAGCAGCTGGGACAGCTCTGGAAACACCATATATTTT
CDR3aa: CASSWDSSGNTIYF

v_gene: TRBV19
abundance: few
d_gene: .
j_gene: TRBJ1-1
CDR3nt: TGTGCCAGTAGTATATTGGGAGGGGTAGCTTTCTTT
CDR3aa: CASSILGGVAFF

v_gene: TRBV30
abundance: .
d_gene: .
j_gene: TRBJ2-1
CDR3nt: TGTGCCGGCCAAGTTCGCAATGAGCAGTTCTTC
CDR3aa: CAGQVRNEQFF

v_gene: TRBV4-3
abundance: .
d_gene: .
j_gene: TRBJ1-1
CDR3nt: TGCGCCAGCAGCCAAGTAGGAGGGTCCACTGAAGCTTTCTTT
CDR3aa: CASSQVGGSTEAFF

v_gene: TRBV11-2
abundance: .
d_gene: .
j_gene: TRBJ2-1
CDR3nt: TGTGCCAGCAGCTTAGTTCCATTAGGGGGCAATGAGCAGTTCTTC
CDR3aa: CASSLVPLGGNEQFF

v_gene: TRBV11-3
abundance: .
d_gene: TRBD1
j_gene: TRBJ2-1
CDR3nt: TGTGCCAGCAGCTTAGATGGGACAGGGGTCGATGAGCAGTTCTTC
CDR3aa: CASSLDGTGVDEQFF

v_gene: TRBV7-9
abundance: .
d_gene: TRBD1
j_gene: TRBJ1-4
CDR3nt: TGTGCCAGCAGCCAACGTCGACAGGGGACTACAACTAATGAAAAACTGTTTTTT
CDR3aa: CASSQRRQGTTTNEKLFF

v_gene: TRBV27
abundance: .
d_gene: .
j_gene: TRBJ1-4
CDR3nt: TGTGCCAGCAGCTCTTGGACTGGGGAAAAACTGTTTTTT
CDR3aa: CASSSWTGEKLFF

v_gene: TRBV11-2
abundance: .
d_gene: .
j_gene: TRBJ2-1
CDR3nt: TGTGCCAGCAGCTTCCAGGGCTCCTACAATGAGCAGTTCTTC
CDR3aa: CASSFQGSYNEQFF

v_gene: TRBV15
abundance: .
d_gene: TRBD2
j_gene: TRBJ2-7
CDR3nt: TGTGCCACCAGCAGAGATATGGGCGGGAGAGGCGGCTACGAGCAGTACTTC
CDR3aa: CATSRDMGGRGGYEQYF

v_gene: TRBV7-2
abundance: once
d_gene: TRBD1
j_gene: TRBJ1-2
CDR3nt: TGTGCCAGCAGCTTAGGAAATCGGGACAGGGGTCGTGGCTACACCTTC
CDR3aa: CASSLGNRDRGRGYTF

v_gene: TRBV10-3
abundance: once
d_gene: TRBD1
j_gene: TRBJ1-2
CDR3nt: TGTGCCATCTCGGAGGGGGCGGATGGCTACACCTTC
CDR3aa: CAISEGADGYTF